The rows below give T cell receptor beta chains drawn from one sample of a study of tumor-infiltrating lymphocytes in primary liver carcinoma. TCRdb redid the calling of the multiplex PCR reads with MiXCR, one entry per CDR3 protein. Of about 330,000 distinct CDR3 sequences listed, roughly 61% are singletons. The sample consisted of peripheral blood. The receptors were sampled from a man between 40 and 49 years old with primary liver carcinoma and hepatitis B virus infection. Both conserved end residues are part of each CDR3. D genes are given only for firm matches. The size field is filled for only some rows; it gives once, few, many or a size class.

- | - | TRBJ2-2 | TRBV4-2 | TGTACCAGCAGTCTGCAGGCAGGCGACATTACCACCGGGGAGGAGCTGTTTTTT | CTSSLQAGDITTGEELFF
TRBD1 | - | TRBJ2-7 | TRBV10-3 | TGTGCCACCGTCGACAGGGGAGTGAACGAGCAGTACTTC | CATVDRGVNEQYF
- | - | TRBJ1-1 | TRBV7-9 | TGTGCCAGCAGATTGCAGGGAGGCACTGAAGCTTTCTTT | CASRLQGGTEAFF
- | - | TRBJ2-7 | TRBV11-2 | TGCGCCAGCAGCTTCTCGGGATCTAGGACCTACGAGCGGTATTTC | CASSFSGSRTYERYF
TRBD2 | once | TRBJ2-7 | TRBV5-6 | TGTGCCAGCAGCTTTACGACTAGCTGGAGTTACGTGCAGTACTTC | CASSFTTSWSYVQYF
- | - | TRBJ1-5 | TRBV6-2/TRBV6-3 | TGTGCCAGCGGAGACAGATATAGCAATAAGCCCCAGCGTTTT | CASGDRYSNKPQRF
- | - | TRBJ2-3 | TRBV11-2 | TGTGCCAGCAGCTCCAGGACTTGGAACAGAGATACGCAGTATTTT | CASSSRTWNRDTQYF
TRBD2 | - | TRBJ2-7 | TRBV10-3 | TGTGCCATCAGCACCACTAGCGGGAGGGCCCGGGAGCAGTACTTC | CAISTTSGRAREQYF
TRBD2 | - | TRBJ2-7 | TRBV11-1 | TGTACCAGCAGTTCTAAACTAGCGGCCTCATACGAGCAGTACTTC | CTSSSKLAASYEQYF
TRBD2 | - | TRBJ2-1 | TRBV5-1 | TGCGCCAGCAGATGGACTAGCGGGAGGTTCTGGAATGAGCAGTTCTTC | CASRWTSGRFWNEQFF
TRBD2 | - | TRBJ2-1 | TRBV5-1 | TGCGCCAGCAGCAAACAGGGGGGACTAGCGGGAGAATTCGGGTTCTTC | CASSKQGGLAGEFGFF
TRBD1 | once | TRBJ1-3 | TRBV11-2 | TGTGCCAGCACCTTTAGGGGACAGGGCTCTGGAAACGCCATATATTTT | CASTFRGQGSGNAIYF